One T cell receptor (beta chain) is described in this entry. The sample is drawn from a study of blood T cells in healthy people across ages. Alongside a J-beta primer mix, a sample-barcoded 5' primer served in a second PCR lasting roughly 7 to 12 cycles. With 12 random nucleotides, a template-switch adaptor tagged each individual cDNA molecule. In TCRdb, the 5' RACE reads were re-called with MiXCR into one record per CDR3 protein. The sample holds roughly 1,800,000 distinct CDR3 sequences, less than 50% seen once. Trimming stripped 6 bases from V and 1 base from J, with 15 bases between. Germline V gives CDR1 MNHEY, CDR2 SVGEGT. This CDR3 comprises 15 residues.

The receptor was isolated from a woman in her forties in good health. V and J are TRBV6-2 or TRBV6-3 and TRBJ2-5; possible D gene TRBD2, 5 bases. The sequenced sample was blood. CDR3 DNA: TGTGCCAGCAGCCGACAAGGACTGTTCCAAGAGACCCAGTACTTC. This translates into CASSRQGLFQETQYF.